The following is a T cell receptor beta chain sequence with its context. Its specificity is not known. J was trimmed by 3 bases and V by 2 bases; bases with no gene match: 9. This CDR3 is built from 15 residues. CDR1 is SQVTM and CDR2 is ANQGSEA in the germline V gene. The data were obtained in a study of shared clonotypes between healthy human individuals. Broader study findings: Of the naive CD4 clonotypes, roughly 5.5% were shared across a handful of donors.

Clones were read by immunoSEQ multiplex PCR, and TCRdb kept only the in-frame ones, dropping some. The sample includes about 2.5 million clones, less than 95% of them seen just once. The origin of this receptor is a young man in good health. Some clones in this sample may be carry-over from other donors' samples. Sequencing used naive CD4+ T cells from PBMCs. Subset: CD45RA+ positively selected. The chain uses TRBV29-1 and TRBJ2-7, with 8 bases that match TRBD1. The CDR3 spells CSVERSGGPFYEQYF. DNA of the CDR3: TGCAGCGTTGAAAGGTCAGGGGGCCCCTTCTACGAGCAGTACTTC.